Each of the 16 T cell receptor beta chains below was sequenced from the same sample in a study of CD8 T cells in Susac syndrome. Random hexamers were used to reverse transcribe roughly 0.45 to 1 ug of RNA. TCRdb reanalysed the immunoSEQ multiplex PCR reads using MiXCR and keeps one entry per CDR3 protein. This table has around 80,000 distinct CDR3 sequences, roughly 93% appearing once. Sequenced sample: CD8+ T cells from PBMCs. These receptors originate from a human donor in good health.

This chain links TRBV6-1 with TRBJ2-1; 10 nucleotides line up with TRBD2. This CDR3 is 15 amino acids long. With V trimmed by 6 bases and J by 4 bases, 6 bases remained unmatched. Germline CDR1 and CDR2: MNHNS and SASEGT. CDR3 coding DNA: TGTGCCAGCAGCACTAGCGGGACCCAGTACAATGAGCAGTTCTTC. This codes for CASSTSGTQYNEQFF.

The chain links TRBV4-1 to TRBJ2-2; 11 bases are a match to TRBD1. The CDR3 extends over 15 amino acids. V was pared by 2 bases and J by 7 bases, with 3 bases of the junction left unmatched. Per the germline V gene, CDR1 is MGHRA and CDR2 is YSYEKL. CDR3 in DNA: TGCGCCAGCAGCCAACGGACAGGGGGCTTCGGGGAGCTGTTTTTT. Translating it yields CASSQRTGGFGELFF.

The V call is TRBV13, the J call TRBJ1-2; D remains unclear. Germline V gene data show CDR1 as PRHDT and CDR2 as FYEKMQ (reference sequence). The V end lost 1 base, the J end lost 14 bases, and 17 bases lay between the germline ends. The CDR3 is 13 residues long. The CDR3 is CASSLADTGRVTF. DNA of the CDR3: TGTGCCAGCAGCTTAGCTGACACCGGAAGGGTAACCTTC.

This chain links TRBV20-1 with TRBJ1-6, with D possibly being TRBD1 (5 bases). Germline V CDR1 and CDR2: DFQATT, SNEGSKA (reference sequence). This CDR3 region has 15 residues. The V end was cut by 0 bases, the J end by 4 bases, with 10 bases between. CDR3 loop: CSARDQDRYNSPLHF. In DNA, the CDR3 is TGCAGTGCTAGAGATCAAGACAGATATAATTCACCCCTCCACTTT.

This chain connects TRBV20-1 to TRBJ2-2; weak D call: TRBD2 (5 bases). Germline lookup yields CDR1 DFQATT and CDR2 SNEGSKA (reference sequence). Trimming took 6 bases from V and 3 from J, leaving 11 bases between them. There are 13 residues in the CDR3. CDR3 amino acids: CSAPSLHTGELFF. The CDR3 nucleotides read TGCAGTGCCCCTAGCTTGCACACCGGGGAGCTGTTTTTT.

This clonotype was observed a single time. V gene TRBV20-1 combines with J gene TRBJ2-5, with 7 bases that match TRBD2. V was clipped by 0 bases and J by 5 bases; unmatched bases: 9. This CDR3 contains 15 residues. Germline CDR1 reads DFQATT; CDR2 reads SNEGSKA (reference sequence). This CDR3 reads CSARDIERGRETQYF. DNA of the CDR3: TGCAGTGCTAGAGATATCGAGCGGGGCCGGGAGACCCAGTACTTC.

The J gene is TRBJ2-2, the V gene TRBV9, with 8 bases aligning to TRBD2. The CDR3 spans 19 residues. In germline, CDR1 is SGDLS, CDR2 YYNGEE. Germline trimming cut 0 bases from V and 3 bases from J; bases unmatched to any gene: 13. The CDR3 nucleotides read TGTGCCAGCAGCGTAGGGTTTCCGGCGTGGCGGGAGGACACCGGGGAGCTGTTTTTT. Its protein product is CASSVGFPAWREDTGELFF.

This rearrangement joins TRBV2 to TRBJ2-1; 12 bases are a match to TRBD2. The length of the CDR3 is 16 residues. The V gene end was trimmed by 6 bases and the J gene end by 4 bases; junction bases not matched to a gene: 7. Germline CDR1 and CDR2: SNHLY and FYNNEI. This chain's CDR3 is CASSPGTSGYYNEQFF. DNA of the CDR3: TGTGCCAGCAGCCCCGGGACTAGCGGGTATTACAATGAGCAGTTCTTC.

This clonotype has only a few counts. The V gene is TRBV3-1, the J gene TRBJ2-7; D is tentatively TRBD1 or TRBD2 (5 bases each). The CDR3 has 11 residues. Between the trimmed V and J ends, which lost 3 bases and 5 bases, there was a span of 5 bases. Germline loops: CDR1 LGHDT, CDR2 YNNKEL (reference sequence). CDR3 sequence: CASSQGHEQYF. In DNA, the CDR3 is TGTGCCAGCAGCCAGGGACACGAGCAGTACTTC.

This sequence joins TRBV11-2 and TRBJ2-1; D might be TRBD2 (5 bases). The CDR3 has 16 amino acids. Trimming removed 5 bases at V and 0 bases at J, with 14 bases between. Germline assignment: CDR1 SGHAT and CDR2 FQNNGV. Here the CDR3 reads CASSPQEESSYNEQFF. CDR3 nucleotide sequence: TGTGCCAGCAGCCCCCAGGAGGAAAGCTCCTACAATGAGCAGTTCTTC.

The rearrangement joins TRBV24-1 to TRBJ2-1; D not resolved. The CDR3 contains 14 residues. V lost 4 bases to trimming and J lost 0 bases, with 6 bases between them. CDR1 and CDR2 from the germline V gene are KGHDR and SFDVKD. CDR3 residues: CATSEVSSYNEQFF. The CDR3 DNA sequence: TGTGCCACCAGTGAGGTTAGCTCCTACAATGAGCAGTTCTTC.

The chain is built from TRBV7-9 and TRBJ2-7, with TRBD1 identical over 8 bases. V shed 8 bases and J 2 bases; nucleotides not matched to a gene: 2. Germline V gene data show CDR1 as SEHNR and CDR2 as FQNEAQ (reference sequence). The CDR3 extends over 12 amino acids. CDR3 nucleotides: TGTGCCAGCGGGACAGGTCCCTACGAGCAGTACTTC. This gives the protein CASGTGPYEQYF.

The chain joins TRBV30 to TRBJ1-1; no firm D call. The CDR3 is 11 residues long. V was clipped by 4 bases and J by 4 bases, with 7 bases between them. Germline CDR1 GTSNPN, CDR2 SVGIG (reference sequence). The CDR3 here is CAWTWGTEAFF. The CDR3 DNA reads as TGTGCCTGGACTTGGGGCACTGAAGCTTTCTTT.

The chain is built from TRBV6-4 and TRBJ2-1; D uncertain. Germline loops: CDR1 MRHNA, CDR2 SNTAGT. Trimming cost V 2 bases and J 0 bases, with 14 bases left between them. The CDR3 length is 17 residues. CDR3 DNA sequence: TGTGCCAGCAGTGACGTAACTACCTATGGCTCCTACAATGAGCAGTTCTTC. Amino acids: CASSDVTTYGSYNEQFF.

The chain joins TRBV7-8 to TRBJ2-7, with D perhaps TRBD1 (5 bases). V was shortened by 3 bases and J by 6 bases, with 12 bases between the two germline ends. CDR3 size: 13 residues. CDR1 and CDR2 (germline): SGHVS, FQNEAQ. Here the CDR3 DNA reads TGTGCCAGCAGCTTTCTAGTGGGGCCCGAGCAGTACTTC. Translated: CASSFLVGPEQYF.

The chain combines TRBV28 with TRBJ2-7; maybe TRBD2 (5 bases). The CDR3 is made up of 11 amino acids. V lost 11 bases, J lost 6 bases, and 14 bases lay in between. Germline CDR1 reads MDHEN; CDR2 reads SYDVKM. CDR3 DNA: TGTGCCTCCACACAGCGGCGCGAGCAGTACTTC. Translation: CASTQRREQYF.